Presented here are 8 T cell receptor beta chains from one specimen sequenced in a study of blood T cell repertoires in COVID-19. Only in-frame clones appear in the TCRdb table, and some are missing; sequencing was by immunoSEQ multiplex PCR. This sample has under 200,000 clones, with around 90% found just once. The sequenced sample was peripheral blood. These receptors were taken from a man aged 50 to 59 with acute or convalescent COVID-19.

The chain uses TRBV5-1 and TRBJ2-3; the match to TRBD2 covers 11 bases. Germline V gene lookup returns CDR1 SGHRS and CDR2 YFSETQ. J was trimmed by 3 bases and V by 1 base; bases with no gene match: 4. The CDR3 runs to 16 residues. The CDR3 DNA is TGCGCCAGCAGCTTGACTAGCGGGAGTGTGACAGATACGCAGTATTTT. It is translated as CASSLTSGSVTDTQYF.

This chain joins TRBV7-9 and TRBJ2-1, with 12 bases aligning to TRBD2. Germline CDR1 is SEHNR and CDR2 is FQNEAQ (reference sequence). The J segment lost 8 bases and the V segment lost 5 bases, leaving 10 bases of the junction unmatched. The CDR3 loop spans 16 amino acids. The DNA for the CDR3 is TGTGCCAGCAGCCCAAGTGGGCTAGCGGGGGGGGATGAGCAGTTCTTC. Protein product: CASSPSGLAGGDEQFF.

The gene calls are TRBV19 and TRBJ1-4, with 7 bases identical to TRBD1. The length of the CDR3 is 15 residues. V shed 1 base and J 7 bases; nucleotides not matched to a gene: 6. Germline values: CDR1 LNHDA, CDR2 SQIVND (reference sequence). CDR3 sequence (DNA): TGTGCCAGTAGTATAGTGTTCGAGGGGGCTGAAAAACTGTTTTTT. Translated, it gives CASSIVFEGAEKLFF.

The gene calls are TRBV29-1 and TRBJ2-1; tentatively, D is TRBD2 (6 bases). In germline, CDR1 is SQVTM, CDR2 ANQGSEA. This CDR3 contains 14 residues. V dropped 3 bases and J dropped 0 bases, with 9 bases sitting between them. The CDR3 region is CSVDASASYNEQFF. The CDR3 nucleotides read TGCAGCGTTGATGCTAGCGCCTCCTACAATGAGCAGTTCTTC.

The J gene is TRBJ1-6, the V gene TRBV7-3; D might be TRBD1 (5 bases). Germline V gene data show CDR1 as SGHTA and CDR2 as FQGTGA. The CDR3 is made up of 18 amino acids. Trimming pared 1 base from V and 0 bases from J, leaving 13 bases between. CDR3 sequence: CASSLRGGASSYNSPLHF. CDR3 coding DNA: TGTGCCAGCAGCTTAAGGGGGGGAGCTTCCTCCTATAATTCACCCCTCCACTTT.

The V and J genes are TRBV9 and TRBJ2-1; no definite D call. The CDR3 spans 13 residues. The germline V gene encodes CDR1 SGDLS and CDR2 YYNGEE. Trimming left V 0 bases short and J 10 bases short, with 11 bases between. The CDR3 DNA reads TGTGCCAGCAGCGTAGCTCTGGCTTACGAGCAGTTCTTC. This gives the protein CASSVALAYEQFF.

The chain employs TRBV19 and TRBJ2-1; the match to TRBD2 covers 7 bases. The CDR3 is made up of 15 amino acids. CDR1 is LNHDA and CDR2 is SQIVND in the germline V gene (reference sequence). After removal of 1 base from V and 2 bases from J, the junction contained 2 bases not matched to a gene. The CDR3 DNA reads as TGTGCCAGTAGTATAGGGCGGGGGACCTACAATGAGCAGTTCTTC. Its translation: CASSIGRGTYNEQFF. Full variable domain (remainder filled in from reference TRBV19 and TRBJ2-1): DGGITQSPKYLFRKEGQNVTLSCEQNLNHDAMYWYRQDPGQGLRLIYYSQIVNDFQKGDIAEGYSVSREKKESFPLTVTSAQKNPTAFYLCASSIGRGTYNEQFFGPGTRLTVL.

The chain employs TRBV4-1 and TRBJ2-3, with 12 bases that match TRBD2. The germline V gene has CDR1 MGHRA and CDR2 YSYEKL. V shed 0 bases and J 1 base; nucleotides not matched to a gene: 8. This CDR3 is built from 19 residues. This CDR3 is CASSQETSGGLLGTDTQYF. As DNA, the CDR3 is TGCGCCAGCAGCCAAGAGACTAGCGGGGGTCTATTGGGCACAGATACGCAGTATTTT.